This T cell receptor (beta chain) was identified during a study of cytomegalovirus exposure and HLA in healthy donors (dated by TCRdb to the late 2010s). Describing the broader study: The 666 repertoires of the first cohort and the 120 or so validation repertoires were produced on the same platform, according to a later analysis. The study aimed to test whether signatures of past pathogen exposure could be identified by cataloging public T cell receptors. To predict cytomegalovirus infection status, the study combined high-throughput TCR immunosequencing, statistical association of individual TCRs with disease status, and machine learning. A separate validation cohort of 90 to 150 different subjects was used in addition to the 666-subject first cohort.

Libraries were built with the immunoSEQ multiplex PCR assay. The authors' analysis ran thus. A statistical classification framework was built to diagnose cytomegalovirus status from the catalog of TCR beta chain sequences. TCRdb retrieved this table from immuneACCESS and kept in-frame rearrangements only. Not all clones are present; in checked studies, unresolved V genes account for under half, and no reason is known for the remainder. V, J and clone size are taken as reported in that table, and D and trimming were inferred from the DNA itself. The sample data list around 130,000 clones, and nearly 90% of these were observed just once. Together, the top ten hold 3% to 4% of the sample. Separate from the roughly 660-subject first cohort, the validation cohort of about 130 subjects was the group to which the donors belonged. V loses 0 bases at its end and J loses 3 bases; junction bases beyond the gene matches: 1. Inclusive of the bounding cysteine and phenylalanine, the CDR3 is 14 residues long. Only the CDR3 region is kept as DNA, spanning 42 bases read in frame from base 1. Sequences SGHRS (CDR1) and YFSETQ (CDR2) are obtained from the germline V gene.

Findings and caveats that apply to the study as a whole: A total of fewer than 200 TCR beta chains were listed by the study as associated with cytomegalovirus. A few of the identified cytomegalovirus-associated TCR beta chains were confirmed in vitro to be specific for cytomegalovirus antigens. While some public TCRs were present in many individuals, most TCR sequences turned up only very rarely across donors. According to the authors, the approach could potentially be generalized to other disease states and immunological phenotypes. The classifier was reported to diagnose cytomegalovirus status with high specificity and sensitivity in both the original cohort and the validation cohort. Of the cluster scores, approximately 95% were above 0 in a later analysis, which found that TCRs clustered in the first cohort also tended to co-occur in the 95 to 150 validation repertoires. A later analysis had no HLA typing for the validation cohort, so co-occurrence there was scored across all 120 or so repertoires.

In its sample, this clone was seen once. What this receptor recognizes is not known. Within one base of it there is no much larger clone, and no base qualities were kept. This chain is built from TRBV5-1 and TRBJ2-5; 8 bases in the middle match TRBD1. The specimen was PBMCs. This clonotype originated in a man aged 30-40 years in good health and CMV-seronegative. Here is the DNA: TGCGCCAGCAGCTTGGGGACAGGGAAAGAGACCCAGTACTTC. Translation gives CASSLGTGKETQYF.